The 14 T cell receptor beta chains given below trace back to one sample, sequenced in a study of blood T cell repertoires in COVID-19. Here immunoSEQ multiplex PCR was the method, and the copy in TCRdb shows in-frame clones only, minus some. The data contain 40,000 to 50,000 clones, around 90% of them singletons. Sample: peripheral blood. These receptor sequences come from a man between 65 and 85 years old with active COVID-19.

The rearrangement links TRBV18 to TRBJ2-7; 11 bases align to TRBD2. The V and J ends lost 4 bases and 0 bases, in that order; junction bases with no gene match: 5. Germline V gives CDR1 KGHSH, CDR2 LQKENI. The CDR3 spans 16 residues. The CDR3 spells CASSRPSGGLSYEQYF. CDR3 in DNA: TGTGCCAGCTCACGACCTAGCGGGGGGCTCTCCTACGAGCAGTACTTC. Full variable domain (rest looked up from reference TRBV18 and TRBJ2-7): NAGVMQNPRHLVRRRGQEARLRCSPMKGHSHVYWYRQLPEEGLKFMVYLQKENIIDESGMPKERFSAEFPKEGPSILRIQQVVRGDSAAYFCASSRPSGGLSYEQYFGPGTRLTVT.

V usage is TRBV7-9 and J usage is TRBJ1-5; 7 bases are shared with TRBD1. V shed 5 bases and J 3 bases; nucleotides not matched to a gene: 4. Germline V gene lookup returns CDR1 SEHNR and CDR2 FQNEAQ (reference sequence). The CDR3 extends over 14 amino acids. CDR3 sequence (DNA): TGTGCCAGCAGCCATGACAGGGACAATCAGCCCCAGCATTTT. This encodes CASSHDRDNQPQHF.

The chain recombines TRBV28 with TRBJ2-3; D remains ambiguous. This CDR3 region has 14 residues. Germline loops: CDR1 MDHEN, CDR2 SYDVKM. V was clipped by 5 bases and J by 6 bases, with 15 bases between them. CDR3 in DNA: TGTGCCAGCAGTCCTCGCGGCCGGCCGGATACGCAGTATTTT. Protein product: CASSPRGRPDTQYF.

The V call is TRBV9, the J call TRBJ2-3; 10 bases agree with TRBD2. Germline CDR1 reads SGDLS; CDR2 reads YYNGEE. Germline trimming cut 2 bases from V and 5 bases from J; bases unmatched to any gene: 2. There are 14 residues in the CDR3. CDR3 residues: CASSVSSGGDTQYF. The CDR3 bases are TGTGCCAGCAGCGTCTCTAGCGGGGGAGATACGCAGTATTTT.

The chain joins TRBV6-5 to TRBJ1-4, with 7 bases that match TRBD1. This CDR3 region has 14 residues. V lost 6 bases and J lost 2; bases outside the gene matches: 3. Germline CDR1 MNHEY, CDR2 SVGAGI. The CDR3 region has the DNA TGTGCCAGCAGCCCAGGGGGGACTAATGAAAAACTGTTTTTT. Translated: CASSPGGTNEKLFF.

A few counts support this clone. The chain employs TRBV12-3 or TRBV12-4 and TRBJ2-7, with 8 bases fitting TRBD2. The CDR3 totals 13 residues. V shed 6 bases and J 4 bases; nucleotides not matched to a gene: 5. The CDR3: CASRVAGRYEQYF. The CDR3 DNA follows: TGTGCCAGCAGGGTAGCGGGGAGATACGAGCAGTACTTC.

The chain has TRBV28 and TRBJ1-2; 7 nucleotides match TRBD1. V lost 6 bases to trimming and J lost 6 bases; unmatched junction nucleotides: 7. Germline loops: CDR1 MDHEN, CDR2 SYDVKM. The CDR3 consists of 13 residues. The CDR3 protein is CASRSWTGDGYTF. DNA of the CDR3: TGTGCCAGCAGGTCCTGGACAGGTGATGGCTACACCTTC.

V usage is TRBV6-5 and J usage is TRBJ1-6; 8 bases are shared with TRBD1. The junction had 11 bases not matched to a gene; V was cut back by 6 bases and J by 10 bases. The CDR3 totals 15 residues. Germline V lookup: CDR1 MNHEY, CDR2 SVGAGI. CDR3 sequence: CASSPSPTGGSPLHF. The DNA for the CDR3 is TGTGCCAGCAGCCCCAGCCCCACAGGGGGATCACCCCTCCACTTT.

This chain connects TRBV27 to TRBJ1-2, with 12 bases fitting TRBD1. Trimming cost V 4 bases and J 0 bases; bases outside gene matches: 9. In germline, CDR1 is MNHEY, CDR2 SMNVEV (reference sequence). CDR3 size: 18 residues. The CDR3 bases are TGTGCCAGCAGTTCTACCGGGACAGGGGGCTTAGCTAACTATGGCTACACCTTC. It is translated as CASSSTGTGGLANYGYTF.

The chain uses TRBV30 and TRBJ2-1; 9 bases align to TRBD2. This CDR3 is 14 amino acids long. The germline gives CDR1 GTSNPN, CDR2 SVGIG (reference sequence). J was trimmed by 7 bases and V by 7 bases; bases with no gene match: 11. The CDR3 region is CASTGSSGKNEQFF. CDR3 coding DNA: TGTGCCTCGACAGGCTCTAGCGGGAAGAATGAGCAGTTCTTC.

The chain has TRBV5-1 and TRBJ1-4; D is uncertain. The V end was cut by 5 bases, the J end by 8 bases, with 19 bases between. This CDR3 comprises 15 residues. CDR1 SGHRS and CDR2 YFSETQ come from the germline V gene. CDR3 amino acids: CASRPWAGRGEKLFF. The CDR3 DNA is TGCGCCAGCAGACCATGGGCAGGTAGAGGGGAAAAACTGTTTTTT.

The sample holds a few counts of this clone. The DNA of the CDR3 is TGTGCCAGCAGCCAGCTTATCCGTCGGAGTTCAGGGGGCTACACCTTC. Translation gives CASSQLIRRSSGGYTF. The rearrangement uses TRBV3-1 (or the pseudogene TRBV3-2) and TRBJ1-2; possible D gene TRBD1, 5 bases. The V gene's germline CDR1 is LGHDT and CDR2 YNNKEL (reference sequence). The V gene lost 3 bases and the J gene lost 8 bases, with 22 bases spanning the gap. The CDR3 spans 16 residues.

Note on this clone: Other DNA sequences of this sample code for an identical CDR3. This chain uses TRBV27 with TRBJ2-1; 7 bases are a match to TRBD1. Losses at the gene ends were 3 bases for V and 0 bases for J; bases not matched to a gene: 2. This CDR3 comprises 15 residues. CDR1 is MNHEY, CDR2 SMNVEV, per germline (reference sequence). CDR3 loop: CASSLTGSSYNEQFF. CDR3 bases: TGTGCCAGCAGTTTGACAGGGAGCTCCTACAATGAGCAGTTCTTC.

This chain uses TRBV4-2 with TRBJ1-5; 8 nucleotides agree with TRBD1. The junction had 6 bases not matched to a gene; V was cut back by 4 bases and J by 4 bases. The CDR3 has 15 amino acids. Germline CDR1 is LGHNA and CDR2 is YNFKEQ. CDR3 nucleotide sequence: TGTGCCAGCAGCCTTGGACAGGGCCCGAATCAGCCCCAGCATTTT. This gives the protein CASSLGQGPNQPQHF.